One and the same sample provided the 27 T cell receptor beta chains below, sequenced in a study of blood T cell repertoires in COVID-19. Here immunoSEQ multiplex PCR was the method, and the copy in TCRdb shows in-frame clones only, minus some. Counted here are over 100,000 clones, 84% occurring once; the ten biggest clones make up 7% to 9%. The sample was peripheral blood. Source of these receptors: a woman older than 75 with active or convalescent COVID-19.

The chain links TRBV28 to TRBJ1-2, with TRBD1 matching over 8 bases. Germline V gene lookup returns CDR1 MDHEN and CDR2 SYDVKM. The CDR3 has 16 amino acids. V lost 2 bases and J lost 9; bases outside the gene matches: 14. The CDR3, as DNA: TGTGCCAGCAGTTTACGGCAGGGGGCGCGGGGGACTAGCTACACCTTC. Residues: CASSLRQGARGTSYTF.

The chain couples TRBV28 to TRBJ1-1; D gene ambiguous. The V end was cut by 1 base, the J end by 0 bases, with 3 bases between. CDR1 is MDHEN, CDR2 SYDVKM, per germline. This CDR3 has 13 residues. CDR3 coding DNA: TGTGCCAGCAGTTTATACATGAACACTGAAGCTTTCTTT. It specifies CASSLYMNTEAFF.

V gene TRBV5-1 combines with J gene TRBJ2-2; no firm D call. The CDR3 consists of 11 residues. The V end was cut by 2 bases, the J end by 6 bases, with 2 bases between. Germline V lookup: CDR1 SGHRS, CDR2 YFSETQ. The CDR3 coding sequence is TGCGCCAGCAGCTTCTCCGGGGAGCTGTTTTTT. Amino acid sequence: CASSFSGELFF.

This chain links TRBV18 with TRBJ1-1, with a weak D call TRBD1 (6 bases). V was trimmed by 4 bases and J by 2 bases, leaving 14 bases between them. The germline V gene has CDR1 KGHSH and CDR2 LQKENI. The CDR3 is 15 residues long. CDR3: CASSQEQGINTEAFF. CDR3 DNA sequence: TGTGCCAGCTCACAGGAACAGGGAATCAACACTGAAGCTTTCTTT.

This sequence joins TRBV11-2 and TRBJ2-7; 8 bases match TRBD2. J was trimmed by 6 bases and V by 5 bases; bases with no gene match: 15. The CDR3 is 16 residues long. Germline V gene sequence: CDR1 SGHAT, CDR2 FQNNGV. The CDR3 DNA reads TGTGCCAGCAGCCGGGGGCGATTAGCGGGACACCCCGAGCAGTACTTC. Encoded protein: CASSRGRLAGHPEQYF.

The rearrangement joins TRBV18 to TRBJ1-1; possibly TRBD1 for D (5 bases). The germline V gene encodes CDR1 KGHSH and CDR2 LQKENI. This CDR3 spans 16 amino acids. Trimming removed 0 bases from V and 4 bases from J, with 15 bases in between. As DNA, the CDR3 is TGTGCCAGCTCACCACCGAACAACAGGAAGGCCACTGAAGCTTTCTTT. Amino acid sequence: CASSPPNNRKATEAFF.

V and J are TRBV7-9 and TRBJ2-6, with 7 bases that match TRBD1. Per the germline V gene, CDR1 is SEHNR and CDR2 is FQNEAQ (reference sequence). The CDR3 length is 17 residues. Trimming cost V 5 bases and J 2 bases; bases outside gene matches: 9. The CDR3 sequence: CASSVLGQQAGANVLTF. CDR3 nucleotide sequence: TGTGCCAGCAGCGTACTGGGACAGCAGGCTGGGGCCAACGTCCTGACTTTC.

In its sample, this clone was seen a few times. The CDR3: CASSGLAAYEQYF. The CDR3 nucleotides read TGTGCCAGCAGTGGACTAGCGGCCTACGAGCAGTACTTC. The chain uses TRBV2 and TRBJ2-7, with 9 bases fitting TRBD2. V dropped 4 bases and J dropped 2; count of bases not matched to a gene: 0. Looked up from germline, CDR1 is SNHLY and CDR2 is FYNNEI. The CDR3 length is 13 residues.

The chain links TRBV27 to TRBJ1-6; D might be TRBD1 (6 bases). In germline, CDR1 is MNHEY, CDR2 SMNVEV (reference sequence). The CDR3 has 14 amino acids. V gave up 6 bases and J gave up 6 bases, with 12 bases separating them. The CDR3: CASSYRDTNSPLHF. The CDR3 bases are TGTGCCAGCAGCTACAGGGATACTAATTCACCCCTCCACTTT.

The table lists this clone with a count of one. The rearrangement uses TRBV19 and TRBJ2-1; TRBD1 agrees at 11 bases. This CDR3 comprises 19 residues. V was clipped by 5 bases and J by 0 bases; unmatched bases: 12. Germline loops: CDR1 LNHDA, CDR2 SQIVND (reference sequence). CDR3 bases: TGTGCCAGTAGTTTCCTGGGAGGGGGGACAGGGGGCTCCTACAATGAGCAGTTCTTC. Protein: CASSFLGGGTGGSYNEQFF.

The chain joins TRBV24-1 to TRBJ1-4, with D perhaps matching TRBD1 (6 bases). Germline assignment: CDR1 KGHDR and CDR2 SFDVKD. V lost 6 bases to trimming and J lost 2 bases, with 21 bases between them. The CDR3 is 18 amino acids. CDR3 amino acids: CATSPRDIETRTNEKLFF. The CDR3 region has the DNA TGTGCCACCAGTCCCCGGGACATCGAGACTCGCACTAATGAAAAACTGTTTTTT.

This chain uses TRBV18 with TRBJ1-2, with 7 bases identical to TRBD1. Per the germline V gene, CDR1 is KGHSH and CDR2 is LQKENI. The CDR3 spans 15 residues. Trimming took 3 bases from V and 1 from J; bases not matched to a gene: 5. In DNA, the CDR3 is TGTGCCAGCTCACCCGGGACAGACCTTAACTATGGCTACACCTTC. Translating it yields CASSPGTDLNYGYTF.

The rearrangement uses TRBV28 and TRBJ2-5, with D tentatively TRBD2 (6 bases). The CDR3 is 15 residues long. The germline CDR1 and CDR2 sequences are MDHEN and SYDVKM. Trimming took off 6 bases at V and 4 bases at J, with 18 bases between the two ends. CDR3: CASSTHGGRTETQYF. CDR3 coding DNA: TGTGCCAGCAGCACCCACGGGGGAAGAACAGAGACCCAGTACTTC. Full variable domain (remainder filled in from reference TRBV28 and TRBJ2-5): DVKVTQSSRYLVKRTGEKVFLECVQDMDHENMFWYRQDPGLGLRLIYFSYDVKMKEKGDIPEGYSVSREKKERFSLILESASTNQTSMYLCASSTHGGRTETQYFGPGTRLLVL.

CDR3: CASSTVPSTDTQYF. The CDR3, as DNA: TGCGCCAGCAGTACAGTACCTAGCACAGATACGCAGTATTTT. The chain combines TRBV5-1 with TRBJ2-3; D gene ambiguous. The V gene lost 5 bases and the J gene lost 0 bases, with 10 bases spanning the gap. The germline V gene has CDR1 SGHRS and CDR2 YFSETQ. The CDR3 loop spans 14 amino acids.

V and J are TRBV6-2 or TRBV6-3 and TRBJ1-2, with a tentative D call TRBD1 (5 bases). Trimming took 0 bases from V and 5 from J, leaving 13 bases between them. Germline V gene lookup returns CDR1 MNHEY and CDR2 SVGEGT. The CDR3 loop spans 15 amino acids. CDR3 DNA: TGTGCCAGCAGTTACTCGGCCAGGGCGGGATATGGCTACACCTTC. Its translation: CASSYSARAGYGYTF.

The rearrangement joins TRBV27 to TRBJ1-2; weak D call: TRBD1 (6 bases). The CDR3 contains 13 residues. The germline V and J ends were trimmed by 4 bases and 4 bases, with 10 bases remaining between them. Per germline, CDR1 MNHEY and CDR2 SMNVEV (reference sequence). The CDR3 loop reads CASSSGEGYGYTF. For the CDR3, the DNA is TGTGCCAGCAGTTCAGGGGAAGGCTATGGCTACACCTTC.

The rearrangement joins TRBV5-1 to TRBJ2-7; no definite D call. This CDR3 has 12 amino acids. The germline gives CDR1 SGHRS, CDR2 YFSETQ. With 3 bases removed from V and 1 base from J, the gap between germline ends came to 5 bases. In DNA form, the CDR3 reads TGCGCCAGCAGCTCGCGTTCCTACGAGCAGTACTTC. As protein: CASSSRSYEQYF.

The chain joins TRBV18 to TRBJ2-2, with D possibly TRBD2 on 5 matching bases. V lost 6 bases to trimming and J lost 0 bases, with 8 bases between them. This CDR3 comprises 14 residues. CDR1 is KGHSH and CDR2 is LQKENI in the germline V gene. This chain's CDR3 is CASSPGTNTGELFF. The CDR3 DNA follows: TGTGCCAGCTCCCCCGGGACGAACACCGGGGAGCTGTTTTTT.

The rearrangement uses TRBV6-5 and TRBJ2-5, with 10 bases that match TRBD1. CDR3 length: 15 amino acids. Looked up from germline, CDR1 is MNHEY and CDR2 is SVGAGI. V lost 6 bases and J lost 5; bases outside the gene matches: 9. CDR3 DNA sequence: TGTGCCAGCAGCCCACCGGGACAGGGGCCGGAGACCCAGTACTTC. Its translation is CASSPPGQGPETQYF.

This chain joins TRBV7-9 and TRBJ2-3, with D unclear. V lost 2 bases and J 4 bases, leaving 10 bases between the germline ends. The CDR3 has 14 amino acids. The germline gives CDR1 SEHNR, CDR2 FQNEAQ (reference sequence). CDR3 bases: TGTGCCAGCAGCTTATTGCAGGTTGCAGATACGCAGTATTTT. Translating it yields CASSLLQVADTQYF. The variable domain in full, with the rest retrieved from reference TRBV7-9 and TRBJ2-3, is DTGVSQNPRHKITKRGQNVTFRCDPISEHNRLYWYRQTLGQGPEFLTYFQNEAQLEKSRLLSDRFSAERPKGSFSTLEIQRTEQGDSAMYLCASSLLQVADTQYFGPGTRLTVL.

This rearrangement joins TRBV6-6 to TRBJ1-5; 10 nucleotides agree with TRBD1. Trimming cost V 8 bases and J 6 bases; bases outside gene matches: 7. This CDR3 is 14 amino acids long. In germline, CDR1 is MNHNY, CDR2 SVGAGI (reference sequence). CDR3 residues: CASVDRGGLQPQHF. In nucleotides, the CDR3 is TGTGCCAGCGTGGACAGGGGGGGACTTCAGCCCCAGCATTTT.

The chain couples TRBV24-1 to TRBJ1-5; unclear D gene. The CDR3 covers 12 residues. The ends were cut back, 4 bases at V and 9 bases at J, with 9 bases in the middle. CDR1 KGHDR and CDR2 SFDVKD come from the germline V gene. CDR3 nucleotides: TGTGCCACCAGTGAGGAGTTCGGGCCCCAGCATTTT. Amino acid sequence: CATSEEFGPQHF.

V usage is TRBV11-3 and J usage is TRBJ2-3; D gene unclear. Per the germline V gene, CDR1 is SGHNT and CDR2 is YENEEA. The length of the CDR3 is 18 residues. Trimming removed 5 bases at V and 1 base at J, with 22 bases between. In nucleotides, the CDR3 is TGTGCCAGCAGCCGCACCACCCCGCGCGGTACCGGCACAGATACGCAGTATTTT. As protein: CASSRTTPRGTGTDTQYF.

V and J are TRBV25-1 and TRBJ2-7; 8 bases fit TRBD1. The trim removed 3 bases at V and 7 bases at J, leaving 5 bases unmatched. CDR1 MGHDK and CDR2 SYGVNS come from the germline V gene. There are 13 residues in the CDR3. CDR3 loop: CASSDDRGREQYF. In nucleotides, the CDR3 is TGTGCCAGCAGTGACGACAGGGGCAGAGAGCAGTACTTC.

This chain uses TRBV7-8 with TRBJ1-1, with D perhaps TRBD1 (6 bases). There are 16 residues in the CDR3. Per germline, CDR1 SGHVS and CDR2 FQNEAQ. V shed 5 bases and J shed 0 bases, with 16 bases lying between them. The CDR3 bases are TGTGCCAGCAGCCCAATCCTCACAGGGATGAACACTGAAGCTTTCTTT. Amino acids: CASSPILTGMNTEAFF.

This clone has just a few counts. The chain uses TRBV5-4 and TRBJ2-5, with 13 bases lining up with TRBD2. The ends lost 9 bases at V and 0 bases at J; junction bases unmatched: 11. The CDR3 has 17 amino acids. Per germline, CDR1 SGHNT and CDR2 YYREEE (reference sequence). The CDR3 DNA is TGTGCCACCCGAGGGACTAGCGGGGAGGGGTACCAAGAGACCCAGTACTTC. It is translated as CATRGTSGEGYQETQYF.

The chain uses TRBV10-2 and TRBJ1-6, with 7 nucleotides matching TRBD1. From germline, CDR1 is WSHSY and CDR2 SAAADI. The CDR3 has 15 amino acids. Trimming cost V 3 bases and J 7 bases; bases outside gene matches: 6. The CDR3 is CASSEWIRGNSPLHF. DNA for the CDR3: TGCGCCAGCAGTGAATGGATCAGGGGGAATTCACCCCTCCACTTT.